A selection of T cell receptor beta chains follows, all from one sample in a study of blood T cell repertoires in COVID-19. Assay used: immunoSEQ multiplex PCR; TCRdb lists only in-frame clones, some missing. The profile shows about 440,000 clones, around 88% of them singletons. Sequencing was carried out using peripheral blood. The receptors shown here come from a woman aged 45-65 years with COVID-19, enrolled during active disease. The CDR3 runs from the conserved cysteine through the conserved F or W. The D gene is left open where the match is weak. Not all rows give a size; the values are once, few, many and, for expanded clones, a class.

cdr3_nt: TGTGCCTTTTCGACAGAAAATCAGCCCCAGCATTTT; cdr3_aa: CAFSTENQPQHF; cdr3_length: 12; j_call: TRBJ1-5; v_call: TRBV30; clone_size: NA; d_call: NA
cdr3_nt: TGTGCCAGCAGTAGGGACAGCCCATTCTATGGCTACACCTTC; cdr3_aa: CASSRDSPFYGYTF; cdr3_length: 14; j_call: TRBJ1-2; v_call: TRBV6-5; clone_size: few; d_call: TRBD1
cdr3_nt: TGCGCCAGCAGCCAAGATGGCCCGAGACAGTCGAGCTCCTACAATGAGCAGTTCTTC; cdr3_aa: CASSQDGPRQSSSYNEQFF; cdr3_length: 19; j_call: TRBJ2-1; v_call: TRBV4-1; clone_size: NA; d_call: NA
cdr3_nt: TGTGCAAGTCGCTTAGGGCAGCGGCGAGGGCCCTACGAGCAGTACTTC; cdr3_aa: CASRLGQRRGPYEQYF; cdr3_length: 16; j_call: TRBJ2-7; v_call: TRBV12-2; clone_size: NA; d_call: NA
cdr3_nt: TGTGCCAGCAGCTTAGAGCGGGGTGGGCTGTTCTTC; cdr3_aa: CASSLERGGLFF; cdr3_length: 12; j_call: TRBJ2-1; v_call: TRBV7-9; clone_size: once; d_call: TRBD2
cdr3_nt: TGTGCCAGCAGCTCCGACAGGCAGAACACTGAAGCTTTCTTT; cdr3_aa: CASSSDRQNTEAFF; cdr3_length: 14; j_call: TRBJ1-1; v_call: TRBV7-2; clone_size: NA; d_call: NA
cdr3_nt: TGTGCCAGCAGCTCCCCGGGACAGGGAGATGAAAAACTGTTTTTT; cdr3_aa: CASSSPGQGDEKLFF; cdr3_length: 15; j_call: TRBJ1-4; v_call: TRBV7-9; clone_size: NA; d_call: TRBD1
cdr3_nt: TGTGCCAGCAGCTTAGCGCAGGGACTCACTTTCTTT; cdr3_aa: CASSLAQGLTFF; cdr3_length: 12; j_call: TRBJ1-1; v_call: TRBV7-2; clone_size: NA; d_call: NA
cdr3_nt: TGTGCCAGCAGTAGGGACGGACTAGGCTACACCTTC; cdr3_aa: CASSRDGLGYTF; cdr3_length: 12; j_call: TRBJ1-2; v_call: TRBV5-6; clone_size: NA; d_call: NA
cdr3_nt: TGTGCCAGCCTACCTCCGGGGTCCAGCTCCTACAATGAGCAGTTCTTC; cdr3_aa: CASLPPGSSSYNEQFF; cdr3_length: 16; j_call: TRBJ2-1; v_call: TRBV18; clone_size: NA; d_call: NA
cdr3_nt: TGTGCCAGCAGCCCCGGGACTAGCGGGGGGCGCGATACGCAGTATTTT; cdr3_aa: CASSPGTSGGRDTQYF; cdr3_length: 16; j_call: TRBJ2-3; v_call: TRBV6-2/TRBV6-3; clone_size: NA; d_call: TRBD2
cdr3_nt: TGTGCCTGGATGAGCCTCGACAATGAGCAGTTCTTC; cdr3_aa: CAWMSLDNEQFF; cdr3_length: 12; j_call: TRBJ2-1; v_call: TRBV30; clone_size: NA; d_call: NA
cdr3_nt: TGTGCCAGCAGTTTCGGGTATACTACAGATACGCAGTATTTT; cdr3_aa: CASSFGYTTDTQYF; cdr3_length: 14; j_call: TRBJ2-3; v_call: TRBV27; clone_size: NA; d_call: NA
cdr3_nt: TGTGCCAGCAGTATAGAGGGGGCGGGTGGCTACACCTTC; cdr3_aa: CASSIEGAGGYTF; cdr3_length: 13; j_call: TRBJ1-2; v_call: TRBV12-3/TRBV12-4; clone_size: NA; d_call: TRBD1
cdr3_nt: TGCGCCAGCAGCTTGGTTGGGACCGGGGCAGGGGACGACAATGAGCAGTTCTTC; cdr3_aa: CASSLVGTGAGDDNEQFF; cdr3_length: 18; j_call: TRBJ2-1; v_call: TRBV5-1; clone_size: NA; d_call: NA
cdr3_nt: TGTGCCAGCAGCAAAAAAAAAGGGGGAAGGGTGGGCACTGAAGCTTTCTTT; cdr3_aa: CASSKKKGGRVGTEAFF; cdr3_length: 17; j_call: TRBJ1-1; v_call: TRBV21-1; clone_size: NA; d_call: NA
cdr3_nt: TGTGCCAGCTCACCACGGGGGGGCCGAGGGTCCTACGAGCAGTACTTC; cdr3_aa: CASSPRGGRGSYEQYF; cdr3_length: 16; j_call: TRBJ2-7; v_call: TRBV18; clone_size: NA; d_call: NA
cdr3_nt: TGTGCCAGCAGCTTAGACGGGACAGCCCCCTACGAGCAGTACTTC; cdr3_aa: CASSLDGTAPYEQYF; cdr3_length: 15; j_call: TRBJ2-7; v_call: TRBV7-8; clone_size: NA; d_call: TRBD1
cdr3_nt: TGTGCCTGGAGTCCCCGGGGTTTAGGCTACACCTTC; cdr3_aa: CAWSPRGLGYTF; cdr3_length: 12; j_call: TRBJ1-2; v_call: TRBV30; clone_size: NA; d_call: NA
cdr3_nt: TGTGCCACCAAACAGGGGGGTTCGGGGGAGCTGTTTTTT; cdr3_aa: CATKQGGSGELFF; cdr3_length: 13; j_call: TRBJ2-2; v_call: TRBV27; clone_size: NA; d_call: TRBD1
cdr3_nt: TGTGCCAGCAGCTTAAAGGGAGGCGGGGGTTCCTACAATGAGCAGTTCTTC; cdr3_aa: CASSLKGGGGSYNEQFF; cdr3_length: 17; j_call: TRBJ2-1; v_call: TRBV7-3; clone_size: NA; d_call: TRBD2
cdr3_nt: TGTGCCAGCAGCGTAGCTTTGCTAGCGGGGGAAGAGACCCAGTACTTC; cdr3_aa: CASSVALLAGEETQYF; cdr3_length: 16; j_call: TRBJ2-5; v_call: TRBV9; clone_size: NA; d_call: TRBD2
cdr3_nt: TGTGCCTGGAGGGACAGGGGGGACTCACCCCTCCACTTT; cdr3_aa: CAWRDRGDSPLHF; cdr3_length: 13; j_call: TRBJ1-6; v_call: TRBV30; clone_size: many; d_call: TRBD1
cdr3_nt: TGTGCCAGCAGCTTACCAGGGACACGTTTCTACGAGCAGTACTTC; cdr3_aa: CASSLPGTRFYEQYF; cdr3_length: 15; j_call: TRBJ2-7; v_call: TRBV5-4; clone_size: NA; d_call: NA
cdr3_nt: TGTGCCAGCAGGCCCAGGGCGGGGACTGAAGCTTTCTTT; cdr3_aa: CASRPRAGTEAFF; cdr3_length: 13; j_call: TRBJ1-1; v_call: TRBV7-2; clone_size: NA; d_call: NA
cdr3_nt: TGTGCCAGCAGCCCCAGAGTTGGTAGCGGGGTATGGGAGTTCTTC; cdr3_aa: CASSPRVGSGVWEFF; cdr3_length: 15; j_call: TRBJ2-1; v_call: TRBV11-2; clone_size: NA; d_call: TRBD2
cdr3_nt: TGCGCCAGCAGCCCACTCTCTAGCGGGGATGCAGATACGCAGTATTTT; cdr3_aa: CASSPLSSGDADTQYF; cdr3_length: 16; j_call: TRBJ2-3; v_call: TRBV4-1; clone_size: NA; d_call: TRBD2
cdr3_nt: TGCGCCAGCAGCTATTCTCCTCAGGTTGAGGGGGTCAATCAGCCCCAGCATTTT; cdr3_aa: CASSYSPQVEGVNQPQHF; cdr3_length: 18; j_call: TRBJ1-5; v_call: TRBV5-1; clone_size: NA; d_call: NA
cdr3_nt: TGTGCCAGCAGTTACTCGGGACAGGGTACTGGCTACACCTTC; cdr3_aa: CASSYSGQGTGYTF; cdr3_length: 14; j_call: TRBJ1-2; v_call: TRBV6-2/TRBV6-3; clone_size: NA; d_call: TRBD1
cdr3_nt: TGCGCCAGCAGCATCGGGACAGGGCCCAAGAGGCCCCAGCATTTT; cdr3_aa: CASSIGTGPKRPQHF; cdr3_length: 15; j_call: TRBJ1-5; v_call: TRBV5-1; clone_size: NA; d_call: TRBD1
cdr3_nt: TGTGCCAGCAGCTTGGGTCAGGCCGGCCACGAGCAGTACTTC; cdr3_aa: CASSLGQAGHEQYF; cdr3_length: 14; j_call: TRBJ2-7; v_call: TRBV5-8; clone_size: NA; d_call: NA
cdr3_nt: TGTGCCAGCAGCTGGACCAGACAGGGGGATAGGGATGAGCAGTTCTTC; cdr3_aa: CASSWTRQGDRDEQFF; cdr3_length: 16; j_call: TRBJ2-1; v_call: TRBV5-5; clone_size: NA; d_call: TRBD1
cdr3_nt: TGTGCCAGCAGTGAAACGGGTAATGAGCAGTTCTTC; cdr3_aa: CASSETGNEQFF; cdr3_length: 12; j_call: TRBJ2-1; v_call: TRBV6-1; clone_size: NA; d_call: NA
cdr3_nt: TGCAGCGTTGGGTGGCAGGGATTAAATCAGCCCCAGCATTTT; cdr3_aa: CSVGWQGLNQPQHF; cdr3_length: 14; j_call: TRBJ1-5; v_call: TRBV29-1; clone_size: NA; d_call: NA
cdr3_nt: TGTGCCAGCAGCCGAGCGGGGGGCTACAATGAGCAGTTCTTC; cdr3_aa: CASSRAGGYNEQFF; cdr3_length: 14; j_call: TRBJ2-1; v_call: TRBV11-2; clone_size: NA; d_call: TRBD2
cdr3_nt: TGTGCCACCAGCAGAAGGACAGGGGATAATTCACCCCTCCACTTT; cdr3_aa: CATSRRTGDNSPLHF; cdr3_length: 15; j_call: TRBJ1-6; v_call: TRBV15; clone_size: NA; d_call: TRBD1
cdr3_nt: TGCGCCGGCTCGGGACAGGGATGCGAGCAGTACTTC; cdr3_aa: CAGSGQGCEQYF; cdr3_length: 12; j_call: TRBJ2-7; v_call: TRBV5-1; clone_size: NA; d_call: TRBD1
cdr3_nt: TGCGCCAGCAGCTCATCACTACAGGGCGGCGGTGGCTACACCTTC; cdr3_aa: CASSSSLQGGGGYTF; cdr3_length: 15; j_call: TRBJ1-2; v_call: TRBV5-1; clone_size: NA; d_call: NA
cdr3_nt: TGTGCCAGCAGCTTAAACGGGGGAGGGTTCATGAACACTGAAGCTTTCTTT; cdr3_aa: CASSLNGGGFMNTEAFF; cdr3_length: 17; j_call: TRBJ1-1; v_call: TRBV7-9; clone_size: NA; d_call: NA
cdr3_nt: TGCAGCGTCTCCGGGTACTCCTACGAGCAGTACTTC; cdr3_aa: CSVSGYSYEQYF; cdr3_length: 12; j_call: TRBJ2-7; v_call: TRBV29-1; clone_size: NA; d_call: NA
cdr3_nt: TGTGCCAGTAGCGATACAGGGGTAGGGATTCGGGTCACAGATACGCAGTATTTT; cdr3_aa: CASSDTGVGIRVTDTQYF; cdr3_length: 18; j_call: TRBJ2-3; v_call: TRBV19; clone_size: NA; d_call: TRBD1
cdr3_nt: TGTGCCTGGAGTCCCGGGGCTAACTATGGCTACACCTTC; cdr3_aa: CAWSPGANYGYTF; cdr3_length: 13; j_call: TRBJ1-2; v_call: TRBV30; clone_size: once; d_call: NA
cdr3_nt: TGTGCCAGCAGCCCTGGACCTAGGGGAAAACTGTTTTTT; cdr3_aa: CASSPGPRGKLFF; cdr3_length: 13; j_call: TRBJ1-4; v_call: TRBV5-6; clone_size: NA; d_call: NA
cdr3_nt: TGTGCCAGCAGTCCTCAGGAGGTCGCCGGGGAGCTGTTTTTT; cdr3_aa: CASSPQEVAGELFF; cdr3_length: 14; j_call: TRBJ2-2; v_call: TRBV6-5; clone_size: NA; d_call: NA
cdr3_nt: TGTGCCAGCAGCGAAGGTCGGGGGGGCAGAGTTGGAGAAAAACTGTTTTTT; cdr3_aa: CASSEGRGGRVGEKLFF; cdr3_length: 17; j_call: TRBJ1-4; v_call: TRBV7-9; clone_size: NA; d_call: NA
cdr3_nt: TGTGCCAGCAGCTCTTTGCGGGGGCCACCTAGCACAGATACGCAGTATTTT; cdr3_aa: CASSSLRGPPSTDTQYF; cdr3_length: 17; j_call: TRBJ2-3; v_call: TRBV7-9; clone_size: NA; d_call: NA
cdr3_nt: TGTGCCAGTAGTATCGGACAGGGCGGTAATTCACCCCTCCACTTT; cdr3_aa: CASSIGQGGNSPLHF; cdr3_length: 15; j_call: TRBJ1-6; v_call: TRBV19; clone_size: NA; d_call: TRBD1
cdr3_nt: TGTGCCAGCAGCTTGAACGGGAGGAACACCATATATTTT; cdr3_aa: CASSLNGRNTIYF; cdr3_length: 13; j_call: TRBJ1-3; v_call: TRBV5-6; clone_size: NA; d_call: NA
cdr3_nt: TGCGCCAGCAGCCGTGGGGAGAGGACAGGGGATTCACCCCTCCACTTT; cdr3_aa: CASSRGERTGDSPLHF; cdr3_length: 16; j_call: TRBJ1-6; v_call: TRBV4-1; clone_size: NA; d_call: TRBD1
cdr3_nt: TGTGCCAGCAGCCGGTACGGGACAGGGGGCACAGATACGCAGTATTTT; cdr3_aa: CASSRYGTGGTDTQYF; cdr3_length: 16; j_call: TRBJ2-3; v_call: TRBV3-1/TRBV3-2; clone_size: NA; d_call: TRBD1
cdr3_nt: TGTGCCACCAGTGATACTCGTGGCGGGGAGGGCGAGCAGTACTTC; cdr3_aa: CATSDTRGGEGEQYF; cdr3_length: 15; j_call: TRBJ2-7; v_call: TRBV24-1; clone_size: NA; d_call: TRBD2
cdr3_nt: TGTGCCAGCAGTTCATGGGGGGTCCTGGGACCCGAGGCCCTGACTTTC; cdr3_aa: CASSSWGVLGPEALTF; cdr3_length: 16; j_call: TRBJ2-6; v_call: TRBV5-6; clone_size: NA; d_call: NA
cdr3_nt: TGTGCCAGCAGTTTCAGTGGCGGGCGTTATGGCTACACCTTC; cdr3_aa: CASSFSGGRYGYTF; cdr3_length: 14; j_call: TRBJ1-2; v_call: TRBV27; clone_size: NA; d_call: NA
cdr3_nt: TGTGCCAGTACCGAAGGGGTGAACTATGGCTACACCTTC; cdr3_aa: CASTEGVNYGYTF; cdr3_length: 13; j_call: TRBJ1-2; v_call: TRBV19; clone_size: NA; d_call: NA
cdr3_nt: TGTGCCAGCATGTCCCAGATGGATACGCAGTATTTT; cdr3_aa: CASMSQMDTQYF; cdr3_length: 12; j_call: TRBJ2-3; v_call: TRBV2; clone_size: NA; d_call: NA
cdr3_nt: TGTGCCAGCCGCTTGGACTCCTCGGCAGATACGCAGTATTTT; cdr3_aa: CASRLDSSADTQYF; cdr3_length: 14; j_call: TRBJ2-3; v_call: TRBV2; clone_size: once; d_call: NA
cdr3_nt: TGTGCCAGCAGCCAAGAGGGTGGGGGGGTAAATGAGCAGTTCTTC; cdr3_aa: CASSQEGGGVNEQFF; cdr3_length: 15; j_call: TRBJ2-1; v_call: TRBV3-1/TRBV3-2; clone_size: NA; d_call: TRBD2
cdr3_nt: TGTGCCCGATCACGCGGGGGGCCCGGAATTGCGGAAGCTTTCTTT; cdr3_aa: CARSRGGPGIAEAFF; cdr3_length: 15; j_call: TRBJ1-1; v_call: TRBV30; clone_size: NA; d_call: NA
cdr3_nt: TGCGCCAGCAGCCGCGAACCGACAGGGGGCGTAAAGTCCGAGCAGTACTTC; cdr3_aa: CASSREPTGGVKSEQYF; cdr3_length: 17; j_call: TRBJ2-7; v_call: TRBV4-1; clone_size: NA; d_call: TRBD1